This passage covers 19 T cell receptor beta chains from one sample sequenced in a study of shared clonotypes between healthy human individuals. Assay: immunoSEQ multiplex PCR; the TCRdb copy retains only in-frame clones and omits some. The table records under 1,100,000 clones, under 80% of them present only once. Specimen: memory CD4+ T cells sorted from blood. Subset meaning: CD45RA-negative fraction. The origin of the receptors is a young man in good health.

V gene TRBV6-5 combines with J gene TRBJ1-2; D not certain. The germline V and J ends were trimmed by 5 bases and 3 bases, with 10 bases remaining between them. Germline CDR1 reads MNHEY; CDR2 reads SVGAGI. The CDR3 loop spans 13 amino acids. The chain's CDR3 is CASSLAEHYGYTF. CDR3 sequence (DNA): TGTGCCAGCAGTCTGGCAGAGCACTATGGCTACACCTTC.

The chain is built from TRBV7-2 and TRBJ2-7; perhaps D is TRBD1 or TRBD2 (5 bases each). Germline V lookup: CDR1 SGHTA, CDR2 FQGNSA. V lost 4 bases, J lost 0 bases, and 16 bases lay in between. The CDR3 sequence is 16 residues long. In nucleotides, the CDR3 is TGTGCCAGCAGCTCCGGGACGCTAGAATCCTCCTACGAGCAGTACTTC. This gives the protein CASSSGTLESSYEQYF.

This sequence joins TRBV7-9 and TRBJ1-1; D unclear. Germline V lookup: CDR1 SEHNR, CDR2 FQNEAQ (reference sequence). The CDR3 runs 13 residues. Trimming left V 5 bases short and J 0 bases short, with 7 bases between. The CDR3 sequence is CASSGYVNTEAFF. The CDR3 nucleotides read TGTGCCAGCAGCGGGTATGTGAACACTGAAGCTTTCTTT.

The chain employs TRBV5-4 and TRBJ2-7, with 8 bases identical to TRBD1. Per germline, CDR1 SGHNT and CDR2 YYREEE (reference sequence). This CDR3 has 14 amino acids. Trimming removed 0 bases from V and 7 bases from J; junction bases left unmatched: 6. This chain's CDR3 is CASSLVQGAGEQYF. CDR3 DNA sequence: TGTGCCAGCAGCTTGGTTCAGGGGGCGGGGGAGCAGTACTTC.

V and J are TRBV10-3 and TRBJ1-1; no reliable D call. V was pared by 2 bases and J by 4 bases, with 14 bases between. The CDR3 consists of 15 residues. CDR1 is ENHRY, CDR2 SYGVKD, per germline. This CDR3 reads CAISEDGSAGTEAFF. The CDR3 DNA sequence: TGTGCCATCAGTGAGGACGGGTCGGCGGGCACTGAAGCTTTCTTT.

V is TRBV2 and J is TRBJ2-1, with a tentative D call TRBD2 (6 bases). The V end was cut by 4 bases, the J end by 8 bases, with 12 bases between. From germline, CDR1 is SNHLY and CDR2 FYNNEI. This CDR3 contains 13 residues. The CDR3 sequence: CASSGGRFDEQFF. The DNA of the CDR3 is TGTGCCAGCAGTGGGGGGAGGTTCGATGAGCAGTTCTTC. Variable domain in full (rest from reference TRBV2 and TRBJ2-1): EPEVTQTPSHQVTQMGQEVILRCVPISNHLYFYWYRQILGQKVEFLVSFYNNEISEKSEIFDDQFSVERPDGSNFTLKIRSTKLEDSAMYFCASSGGRFDEQFFGPGTRLTVL.

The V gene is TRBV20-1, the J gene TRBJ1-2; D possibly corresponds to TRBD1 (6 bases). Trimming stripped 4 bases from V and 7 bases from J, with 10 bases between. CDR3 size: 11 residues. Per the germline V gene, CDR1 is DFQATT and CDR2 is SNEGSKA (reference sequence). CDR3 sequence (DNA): TGCAGTGCTAACGCCAGGGGTGGCTACACCTTC. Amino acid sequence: CSANARGGYTF.

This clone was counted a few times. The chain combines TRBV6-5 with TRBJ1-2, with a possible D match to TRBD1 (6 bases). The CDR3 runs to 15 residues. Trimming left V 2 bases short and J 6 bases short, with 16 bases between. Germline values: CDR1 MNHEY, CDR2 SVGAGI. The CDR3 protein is CASSYGGASFHGYTF. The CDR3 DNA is TGTGCCAGCAGTTACGGGGGGGCCAGCTTTCATGGCTACACCTTC.

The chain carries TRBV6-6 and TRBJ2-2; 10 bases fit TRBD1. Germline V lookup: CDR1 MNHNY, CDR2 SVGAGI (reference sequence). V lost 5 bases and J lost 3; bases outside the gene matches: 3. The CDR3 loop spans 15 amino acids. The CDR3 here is CASSKGTGDTGELFF. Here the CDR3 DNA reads TGTGCCAGCAGTAAAGGGACAGGGGACACCGGGGAGCTGTTTTTT.

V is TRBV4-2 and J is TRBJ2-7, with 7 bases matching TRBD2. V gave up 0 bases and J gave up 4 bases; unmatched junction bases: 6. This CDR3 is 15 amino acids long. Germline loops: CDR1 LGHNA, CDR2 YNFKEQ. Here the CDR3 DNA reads TGTGCCAGCAGCCAAGATCTGGGGGGAGGGTACGAGCAGTACTTC. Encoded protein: CASSQDLGGGYEQYF.

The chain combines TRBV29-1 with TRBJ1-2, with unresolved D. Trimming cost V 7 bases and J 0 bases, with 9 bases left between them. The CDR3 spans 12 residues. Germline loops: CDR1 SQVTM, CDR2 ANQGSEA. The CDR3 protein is CSAEQPNYGYTF. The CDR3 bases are TGCAGCGCCGAACAACCTAACTATGGCTACACCTTC.

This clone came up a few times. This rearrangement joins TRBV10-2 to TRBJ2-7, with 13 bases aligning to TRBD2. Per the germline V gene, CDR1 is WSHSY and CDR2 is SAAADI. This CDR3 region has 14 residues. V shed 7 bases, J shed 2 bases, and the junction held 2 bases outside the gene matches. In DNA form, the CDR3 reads TGCGCCAGCACCACTAGCGGGAGGGCCTACGAGCAGTACTTC. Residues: CASTTSGRAYEQYF.

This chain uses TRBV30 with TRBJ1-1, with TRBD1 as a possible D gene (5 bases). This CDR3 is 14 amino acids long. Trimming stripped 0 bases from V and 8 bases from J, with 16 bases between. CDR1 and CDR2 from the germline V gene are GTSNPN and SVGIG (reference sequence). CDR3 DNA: TGTGCCTGGAGTGTAGGTGCATCGAGGACAGAAGCTTTCTTT. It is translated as CAWSVGASRTEAFF.

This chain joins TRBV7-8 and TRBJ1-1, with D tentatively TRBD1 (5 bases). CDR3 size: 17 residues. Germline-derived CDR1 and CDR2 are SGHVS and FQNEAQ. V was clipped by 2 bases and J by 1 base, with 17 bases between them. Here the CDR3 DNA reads TGTGCCAGCAGCTTAATGCCCCCAGGGAATTCGAACACTGAAGCTTTCTTT. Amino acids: CASSLMPPGNSNTEAFF.

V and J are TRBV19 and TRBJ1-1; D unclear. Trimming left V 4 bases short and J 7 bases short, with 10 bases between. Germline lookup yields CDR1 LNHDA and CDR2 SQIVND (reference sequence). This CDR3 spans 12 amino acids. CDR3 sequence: CASSNRRFEAFF. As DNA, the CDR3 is TGTGCCAGTAGTAACCGGAGGTTTGAAGCTTTCTTT.

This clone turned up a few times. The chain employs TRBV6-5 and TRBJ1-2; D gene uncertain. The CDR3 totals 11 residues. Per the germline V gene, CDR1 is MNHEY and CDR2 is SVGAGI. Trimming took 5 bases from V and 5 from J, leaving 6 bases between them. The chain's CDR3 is CASSGKYGYTF. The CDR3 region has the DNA TGTGCCAGCAGTGGGAAGTATGGCTACACCTTC.

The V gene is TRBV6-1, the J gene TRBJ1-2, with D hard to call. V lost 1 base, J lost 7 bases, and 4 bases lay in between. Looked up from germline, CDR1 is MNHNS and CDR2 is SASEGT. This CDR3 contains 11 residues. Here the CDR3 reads CASSEGVGYTF. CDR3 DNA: TGTGCCAGCAGTGAAGGCGTTGGCTACACCTTC.

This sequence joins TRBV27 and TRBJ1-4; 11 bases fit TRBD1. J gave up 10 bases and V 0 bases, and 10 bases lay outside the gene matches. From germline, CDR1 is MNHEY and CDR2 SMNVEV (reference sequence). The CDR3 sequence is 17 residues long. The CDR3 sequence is CASSLSSPRTGGGKLFF. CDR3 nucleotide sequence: TGTGCCAGCAGTTTATCATCGCCGAGGACAGGGGGCGGAAAACTGTTTTTT. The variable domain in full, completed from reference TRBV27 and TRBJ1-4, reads EAQVTQNPRYLITVTGKKLTVTCSQNMNHEYMSWYRQDPGLGLRQIYYSMNVEVTDKGDVPEGYKVSRKEKRNFPLILESPSPNQTSLYFCASSLSSPRTGGGKLFFGSGTQLSVL.

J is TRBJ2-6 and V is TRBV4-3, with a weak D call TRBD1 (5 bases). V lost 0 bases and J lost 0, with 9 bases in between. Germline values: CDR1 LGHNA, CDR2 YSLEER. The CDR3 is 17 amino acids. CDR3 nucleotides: TGCGCCAGCAGCCAAGAACACAGGAGCTCTGGGGCCAACGTCCTGACTTTC. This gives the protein CASSQEHRSSGANVLTF.